This T cell receptor (beta chain) was captured in a study of CD8 T cells in Susac syndrome. Reverse transcription of roughly 0.5 to 1 ug RNA was carried out with random hexamers. immunoSEQ multiplex PCR amplified TCR beta CDR3 across 54 Vbeta, 13 Jbeta. TCRdb re-called the immunoSEQ multiplex PCR reads through MiXCR, storing one row per CDR3 protein. The sample contains 400,000 to 550,000 distinct CDR3 sequences, around 85% of which appear only once. CDR1 MDHEN and CDR2 SYDVKM come from the germline V gene. CDR3 length: 13 amino acids. Between the trimmed V and J ends, which lost 7 bases and 3 bases, there was a span of 12 bases.

Input material: CD8+ T cells from PBMCs. This TCR came from a human donor with multiple sclerosis. The chain carries TRBV28 and TRBJ1-2, with a tentative D call TRBD1 (6 bases). The CDR3 sequence: CASITQGYYGYTF. CDR3 DNA: TGTGCCAGCATCACACAGGGATACTATGGCTACACCTTC.